The 13 T cell receptor beta chains given below trace back to one sample, sequenced in a study of HIV-infected patients and healthy controls. Roughly three months, about 14 weeks, into antiretroviral therapy, follow-up blood was collected. All unsorted peripheral T cells were captured because whole blood was used without fractionation. Reverse transcription used about 500 ng RNA and constant-region primers for alpha and beta. Using multiplexing indices, alpha and beta chain libraries were generated apart by chain-specific third strand synthesis. TCRdb ran MiXCR on the 5' RACE reads and lists one entry per CDR3 protein. Of 3,000 to 4,000 distinct CDR3 sequences in the sample, roughly 8.5% were seen once. The sample consisted of blood, taken during antiretroviral therapy. These receptors were obtained from an adult with HIV infection.

This clonotype is categorized as medium-sized (0.01 to 0.1%). V and J are TRBV20-1 and TRBJ2-7; 8 nucleotides agree with TRBD1. CDR1 is DFQATT, CDR2 SNEGSKA, per germline (reference sequence). The V and J ends lost 3 bases and 3 bases, in that order; junction bases with no gene match: 4. The CDR3 is made up of 13 amino acids. CDR3 loop: CSASADRGYEQYV. CDR3 coding DNA: TGCAGTGCTAGCGCCGACAGGGGCTACGAGCAGTACGTC.

This clonotype is deemed medium-sized. In DNA, the CDR3 is TGTGCCAGCAGCGCACTAGCGGGACCCTCCCTTGAGCAGTTCTTC. Protein product: CASSALAGPSLEQFF. The chain couples TRBV9 to TRBJ2-1; TRBD2 agrees at 10 bases. Germline-derived CDR1 and CDR2 are SGDLS and YYNGEE. CDR3 length: 15 amino acids. After removal of 3 bases from V and 9 bases from J, the junction contained 9 bases not matched to a gene.

By frequency in the sample, this clonotype is medium-sized (0.01 to 0.1%). The genes are TRBV29-1 and TRBJ2-5; D remains ambiguous. The germline V gene encodes CDR1 SQVTM and CDR2 ANQGSEA. Trimming pared 8 bases from V and 2 bases from J, leaving 9 bases between. CDR3 length: 11 residues. CDR3 amino acids: CSLRRQETQYF. CDR3 in DNA: TGCAGCTTGCGACGGCAAGAGACCCAGTACTTC.

This clonotype came up many times. The chain uses TRBV9 and TRBJ2-3; D possibly corresponds to TRBD2 (6 bases). The V gene lost 1 base and the J gene lost 4 bases, with 16 bases spanning the gap. From germline, CDR1 is SGDLS and CDR2 YYNGEE. This CDR3 has 16 amino acids. The CDR3 DNA sequence: TGTGCCAGCAGCGTATCGGGCGGGGATTTCGCAGATACGCAGTATTTT. This sequence encodes CASSVSGGDFADTQYF.

This rearrangement joins TRBV10-3 to TRBJ2-5; no clear D gene. This CDR3 is built from 12 residues. Germline loops: CDR1 ENHRY, CDR2 SYGVKD. The germline V and J ends were trimmed by 0 bases and 4 bases, with 3 bases remaining between them. The CDR3 here is CAISESPETQYF. CDR3 DNA sequence: TGTGCCATCAGTGAGTCGCCAGAGACCCAGTACTTC.

The sample holds many counts of this clonotype. This CDR3 reads CATSKGGTFGTEAFF. DNA of the CDR3: TGTGCCACCAGCAAAGGAGGGACGTTTGGAACTGAAGCTTTCTTT. This chain uses TRBV15 with TRBJ1-1, with D tentatively TRBD1 (5 bases). The CDR3 is 15 amino acids. The V and J ends lost 4 bases and 5 bases respectively, with 17 bases between them. Per the germline V gene, CDR1 is LNHNV and CDR2 is YYDKDF (reference sequence). The full variable domain, completed using reference TRBV15 and TRBJ1-1, is DAMVIQNPRYQVTQFGKPVTLSCSQTLNHNVMYWYQQKSSQAPKLLFHYYDKDFNNEADTPDNFQSRRPNTSFCFLDIRSPGLGDTAMYLCATSKGGTFGTEAFFGQGTRLTVV.

The chain links TRBV5-1 to TRBJ2-1; 10 bases agree with TRBD2. The J segment lost 3 bases and the V segment lost 7 bases, leaving 10 bases of the junction unmatched. This CDR3 region has 16 residues. CDR1 and CDR2 (germline): SGHRS, YFSETQ. CDR3 sequence (DNA): TGCGCCAGCGGTCCCTCTAGCGGGGGATACTACAATGAGCAGTTCTTC. Amino acids: CASGPSSGGYYNEQFF.

This clonotype is medium-sized (0.01 to 0.1%). V usage is TRBV28 and J usage is TRBJ2-7, with a possible D match to TRBD2 (6 bases). This CDR3 spans 13 amino acids. Germline loops: CDR1 MDHEN, CDR2 SYDVKM. Trimming removed 5 bases at V and 6 bases at J, with 14 bases between. The CDR3 DNA follows: TGTGCCAGCAGTCCCGAGCCCGGGGGCGAGCAGTACGTC. It is translated as CASSPEPGGEQYV.

By its share, this clonotype is medium-sized. The DNA for the CDR3 is TGTGCCAGCAGCCCAGCCGGGACAGGGACTTACAATGAGCAGTTCTTC. Translating it yields CASSPAGTGTYNEQFF. This chain links TRBV9 with TRBJ2-1, with 9 bases that match TRBD1. The CDR3 extends over 16 amino acids. Trimming cost V 4 bases and J 4 bases; bases outside gene matches: 9. CDR1 and CDR2 from the germline V gene are SGDLS and YYNGEE.

This clonotype is categorized as medium-sized. The chain couples TRBV4-3 to TRBJ1-4; D remains unclear. The CDR3 extends over 17 amino acids. Trimming took off 0 bases at V and 7 bases at J, with 18 bases between the two ends. Germline CDR1 reads LGHNA; CDR2 reads YSLEER. CDR3 sequence: CASSQDGREEFGEKLFF. The DNA of the CDR3 is TGCGCCAGCAGCCAAGACGGTAGGGAAGAATTTGGTGAAAAACTGTTTTTT.

This clonotype was counted at least ten times. V usage is TRBV29-1 and J usage is TRBJ1-1; D gene unclear. V dropped 7 bases and J dropped 0 bases, with 9 bases sitting between them. The CDR3 sequence is 12 residues long. Germline CDR1 reads SQVTM; CDR2 reads ANQGSEA. CDR3 residues: CSGARLNTEAFF. The CDR3, as DNA: TGCAGCGGGGCCCGGCTGAACACTGAAGCTTTCTTT.

This rearrangement joins TRBV19 to TRBJ2-1, with TRBD2 identical over 8 bases. Trimming cost V 6 bases and J 0 bases; bases outside gene matches: 4. The CDR3 has 15 amino acids. Germline V gene lookup returns CDR1 LNHDA and CDR2 SQIVND (reference sequence). CDR3 sequence reads: CASRVSGGSYNEQFF. Written as DNA, the CDR3 is TGTGCCAGTAGGGTCAGCGGGGGCTCCTACAATGAGCAGTTCTTC. Combining the CDR3 with reference TRBV19 and TRBJ2-1 gives the whole variable domain DGGITQSPKYLFRKEGQNVTLSCEQNLNHDAMYWYRQDPGQGLRLIYYSQIVNDFQKGDIAEGYSVSREKKESFPLTVTSAQKNPTAFYLCASRVSGGSYNEQFFGPGTRLTVL.

This clonotype counts as medium-sized. The gene calls are TRBV5-4 and TRBJ1-2, with D unresolved. Trimming removed 1 base at V and 7 bases at J, with 11 bases between. Looked up from germline, CDR1 is SGHNT and CDR2 is YYREEE (reference sequence). CDR3 size: 13 residues. CDR3 sequence (DNA): TGTGCCAGCAGCTTGTTAGGGCTCACTGGCTACACCTTC. Translated, it gives CASSLLGLTGYTF.